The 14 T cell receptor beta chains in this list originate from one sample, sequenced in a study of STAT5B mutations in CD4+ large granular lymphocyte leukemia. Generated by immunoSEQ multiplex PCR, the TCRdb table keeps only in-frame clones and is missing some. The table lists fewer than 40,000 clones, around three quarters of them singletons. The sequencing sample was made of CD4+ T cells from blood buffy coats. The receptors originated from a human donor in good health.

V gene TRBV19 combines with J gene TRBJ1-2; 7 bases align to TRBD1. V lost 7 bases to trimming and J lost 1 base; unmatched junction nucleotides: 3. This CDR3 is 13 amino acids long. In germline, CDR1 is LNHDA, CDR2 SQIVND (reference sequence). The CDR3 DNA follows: TGTGCCAGTATTGGGACAGTTAACTATGGCTACACCTTC. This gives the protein CASIGTVNYGYTF.

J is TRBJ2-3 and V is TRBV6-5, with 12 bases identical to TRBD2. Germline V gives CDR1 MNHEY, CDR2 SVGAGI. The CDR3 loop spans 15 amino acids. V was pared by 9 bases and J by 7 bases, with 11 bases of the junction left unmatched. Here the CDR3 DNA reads TGTGCCAGTACTAGCGGGGGGCCGGATCGAAATACGCAGTATTTT. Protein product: CASTSGGPDRNTQYF.

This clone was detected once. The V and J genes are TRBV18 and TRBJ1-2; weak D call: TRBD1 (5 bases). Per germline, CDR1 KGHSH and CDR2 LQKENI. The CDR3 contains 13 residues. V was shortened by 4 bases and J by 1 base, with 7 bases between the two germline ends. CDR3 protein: CASSQGFNYGYTF. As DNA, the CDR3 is TGTGCCAGCTCACAGGGGTTTAACTATGGCTACACCTTC.

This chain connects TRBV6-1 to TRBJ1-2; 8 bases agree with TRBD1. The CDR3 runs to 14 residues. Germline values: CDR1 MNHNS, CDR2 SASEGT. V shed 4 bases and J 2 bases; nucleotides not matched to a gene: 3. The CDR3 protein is CASSVDRGNYGYTF. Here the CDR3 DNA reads TGTGCCAGCAGTGTAGACAGGGGCAACTATGGCTACACCTTC.

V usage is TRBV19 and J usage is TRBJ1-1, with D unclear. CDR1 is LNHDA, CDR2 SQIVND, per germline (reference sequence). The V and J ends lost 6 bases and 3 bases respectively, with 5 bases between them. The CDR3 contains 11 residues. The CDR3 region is CASSLYTEAFF. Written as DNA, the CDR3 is TGTGCCAGTAGCCTCTACACTGAAGCTTTCTTT.

The CDR3 nucleotides are TGCGCCAGCAGCGCTCCGGACAGCCGTGGAGAGACCCAGTACTTC. This sequence encodes CASSAPDSRGETQYF. This sequence joins TRBV5-1 and TRBJ2-5; D possibly corresponds to TRBD1 (6 bases). The CDR3 extends over 15 amino acids. Germline loops: CDR1 SGHRS, CDR2 YFSETQ. V lost 4 bases and J 4 bases, leaving 17 bases between the germline ends.

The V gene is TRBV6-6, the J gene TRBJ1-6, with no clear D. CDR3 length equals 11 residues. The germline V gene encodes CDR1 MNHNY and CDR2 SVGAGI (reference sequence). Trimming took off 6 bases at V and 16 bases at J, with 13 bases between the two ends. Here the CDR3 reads CASSNSRSLHF. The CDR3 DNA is TGTGCCAGCAGCAACTCACGATCGCTCCACTTT.

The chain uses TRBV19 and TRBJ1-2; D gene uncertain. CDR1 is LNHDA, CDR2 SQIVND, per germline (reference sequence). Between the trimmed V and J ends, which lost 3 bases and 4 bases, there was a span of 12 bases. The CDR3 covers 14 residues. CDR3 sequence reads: CASSIPGPSYGYTF. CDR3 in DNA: TGTGCCAGTAGTATTCCTGGACCATCCTATGGCTACACCTTC.

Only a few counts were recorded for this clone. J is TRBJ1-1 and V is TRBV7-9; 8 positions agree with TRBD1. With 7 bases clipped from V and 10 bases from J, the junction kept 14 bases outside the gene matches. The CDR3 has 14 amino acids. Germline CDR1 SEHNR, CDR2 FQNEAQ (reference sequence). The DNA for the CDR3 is TGTGCCAGCAACACCCAAGACAGGGGCAGTATAGCTTTCTTT. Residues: CASNTQDRGSIAFF.

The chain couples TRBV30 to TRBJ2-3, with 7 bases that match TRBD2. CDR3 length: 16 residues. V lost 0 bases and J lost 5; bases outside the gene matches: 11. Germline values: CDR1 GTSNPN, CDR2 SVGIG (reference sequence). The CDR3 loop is CAWSVGSGFGGDTQYF. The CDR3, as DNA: TGTGCCTGGAGTGTAGGTAGCGGGTTTGGAGGAGATACGCAGTATTTT.

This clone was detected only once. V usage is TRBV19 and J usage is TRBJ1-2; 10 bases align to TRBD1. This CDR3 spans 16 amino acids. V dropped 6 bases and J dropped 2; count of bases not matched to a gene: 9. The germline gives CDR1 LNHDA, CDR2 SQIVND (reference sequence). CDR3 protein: CASSPSRQGANYGYTF. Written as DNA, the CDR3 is TGTGCCAGTAGCCCAAGTCGACAGGGGGCAAACTATGGCTACACCTTC.

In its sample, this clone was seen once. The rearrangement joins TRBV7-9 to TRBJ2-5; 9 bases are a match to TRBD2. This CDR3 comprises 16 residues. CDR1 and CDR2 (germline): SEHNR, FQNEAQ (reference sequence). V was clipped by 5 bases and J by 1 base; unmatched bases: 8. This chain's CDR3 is CASSPGLASRQETQYF. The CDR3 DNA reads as TGTGCCAGCAGCCCAGGACTAGCGAGTCGCCAAGAGACCCAGTACTTC.

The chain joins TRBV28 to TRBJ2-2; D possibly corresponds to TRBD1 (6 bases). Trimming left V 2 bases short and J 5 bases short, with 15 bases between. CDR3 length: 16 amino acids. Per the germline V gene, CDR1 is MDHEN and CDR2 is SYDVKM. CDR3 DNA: TGTGCCAGCAGTTTAGTGGACAGTTCATTGACCGGGGAGCTGTTTTTT. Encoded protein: CASSLVDSSLTGELFF.

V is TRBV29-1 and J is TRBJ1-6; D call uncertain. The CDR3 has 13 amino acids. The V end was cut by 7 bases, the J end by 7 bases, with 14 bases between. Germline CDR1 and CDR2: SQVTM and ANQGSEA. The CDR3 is CSATIGENSPLHF. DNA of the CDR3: TGCAGCGCCACCATCGGGGAAAATTCACCCCTCCACTTT.